A single T cell receptor beta chain is shown here with its context. Its antigen is not identified. It was healthy bone marrow donors who served as donors. The sample is drawn from a study of cytomegalovirus exposure and HLA in healthy donors. Findings and limits, study-wide: As a later analysis showed, several of the most significant clusters appeared to be linked to common viral pathogens. Reports indicated that the classifier achieved high specificity and sensitivity in diagnosing cytomegalovirus status. Rarity held for most TCR sequences, but there were some public TCRs that occurred in many donors.

The PCR used 60 Vbeta and 13 Jbeta primers. The assay was immunoSEQ multiplex PCR, and TCRdb's table has in-frame clones only and misses some. The sample yields over 200,000 clones, almost 85% seen once. Sequencing used PBMCs. This clonotype was obtained from a woman aged 40 to 50 in good health and CMV-seronegative.

The CDR3 spells CASSYPPGQTLLDYNEQFF. The CDR3 DNA sequence: TGTGCCAGCAGCTACCCACCGGGACAGACATTGTTGGACTACAATGAGCAGTTCTTC. The chain combines TRBV7-9 with TRBJ2-1; 7 bases agree with TRBD1. V was clipped by 4 bases and J by 3 bases; unmatched bases: 18. Germline CDR1 reads SEHNR; CDR2 reads FQNEAQ (reference sequence). The CDR3 runs to 19 residues.